Below are 26 T cell receptor beta chains sequenced from a single sample in a study of T cells in Graves' hyperthyroidism and ophthalmopathy. Regions amplified from RNA transcripts were the TCR beta CDR3 regions. The TCR CDR3 first-round RT-PCR relied on the HTBI primer set. TCRdb itself ran the multiplex PCR reads through MiXCR, one entry per CDR3 protein. The sample has 600,000 to 700,000 distinct CDR3 sequences; about 14% are singletons. Sequences were obtained from blood. These receptors originate from a woman in her thirties or forties with Graves' ophthalmopathy.

This clonotype has a count of ten or more. The chain uses TRBV28 and TRBJ2-5, with TRBD2 identical over 11 bases. From germline, CDR1 is MDHEN and CDR2 SYDVKM. The CDR3 runs to 19 residues. Trimming at V came to 4 bases and at J to 5 bases, leaving 18 bases not matched to a gene. CDR3 coding DNA: TGTGCCAGCAGTTCCCCCCCACTAGCGGGAGATCTCCTGGCGGAGACCCAGTACTTC. It yields the protein CASSSPPLAGDLLAETQYF.

This clonotype appeared many times. The rearrangement uses TRBV4-2 and TRBJ2-7; 11 bases agree with TRBD2. CDR3 length equals 20 residues. V trimming: 4 bases; J trimming: 5 bases; junction bases outside the gene matches: 22. Germline V CDR1 and CDR2: LGHNA, YNFKEQ. The CDR3 DNA follows: TGTGCCAGCAGCCGCCGGGACAGCAGCCAACATAGCGGGAGGGCCAACGAGCAGTACTTC. It translates to CASSRRDSSQHSGRANEQYF.

This clonotype showed up many times. This chain uses TRBV28 with TRBJ2-7, with D perhaps TRBD2 (5 bases). Germline assignment: CDR1 MDHEN and CDR2 SYDVKM. The CDR3 spans 14 residues. Trimming removed 6 bases at V and 7 bases at J, with 19 bases between. CDR3 sequence (DNA): TGTGCCAGCAGCTCCGGGGAGCTGGCGCGGGAGCAGTACTTC. Translating it yields CASSSGELAREQYF.

This clonotype came up many times. The chain joins TRBV12-3 or TRBV12-4 to TRBJ1-5; the D is unclear. V was clipped by 8 bases and J by 5 bases, with 13 bases between them. This CDR3 region has 13 residues. CDR3 sequence reads: CASGLASDQPQHF. In DNA form, the CDR3 reads TGTGCCAGCGGTCTCGCCAGCGATCAGCCCCAGCATTTT.

This clonotype has more than one count but fewer than ten. V usage is TRBV20-1 and J usage is TRBJ2-7; 12 positions match TRBD2. The CDR3 totals 13 residues. From germline, CDR1 is DFQATT and CDR2 SNEGSKA (reference sequence). V lost 4 bases to trimming and J lost 7 bases; unmatched junction nucleotides: 5. The CDR3 bases are TGCAGTGCTAATAGACTAGCGGGAGTGGAGCAGTACTTC. It is translated as CSANRLAGVEQYF.

The chain has TRBV7-9 and TRBJ1-5, with TRBD1 identical over 8 bases. The CDR3 runs 14 residues. V gave up 6 bases and J gave up 4 bases; unmatched junction bases: 5. CDR1 and CDR2 (germline): SEHNR, FQNEAQ (reference sequence). CDR3 nucleotides: TGTGCCAGCAGTCTGGACAGGGTAAATCAGCCCCAGCATTTT. It is translated as CASSLDRVNQPQHF.

This clonotype has a count of ten or more. The chain has TRBV7-2 and TRBJ1-1, with TRBD1 as a possible D gene (5 bases). CDR3 size: 15 residues. V was trimmed by 2 bases and J by 7 bases, leaving 17 bases between them. The germline CDR1 and CDR2 sequences are SGHTA and FQGNSA. The chain's CDR3 is CASSLLGTVSREAFF. As DNA, the CDR3 is TGTGCCAGCAGCTTATTGGGGACGGTATCACGTGAAGCTTTCTTT. The full variable domain, rest sourced from reference TRBV7-2 and TRBJ1-1, is GAGVSQSPSNKVTEKGKDVELRCDPISGHTALYWYRQSLGQGLEFLIYFQGNSAPDKSGLPSDRFSAERTGGSVSTLTIQRTQQEDSAVYLCASSLLGTVSREAFFGQGTRLTVV.

With regard to this clonotype: A single base separates this from a much larger clone, so it may be a read error. CDR3 loop: CASSLRGRGEEQYF. CDR3 nucleotide sequence: TGTGCCAGCAGCTTAAGGGGGCGGGGAGAGGAGCAGTACTTC. The chain has TRBV11-3 and TRBJ2-7, with a tentative D call TRBD1 (7 bases). The CDR3 has 14 residues. V was cut by 2 bases and J by 7 bases, with 15 bases left in between. The V gene's germline CDR1 is SGHNT and CDR2 YENEEA.

This clonotype was counted a few times. The rearrangement joins TRBV20-1 to TRBJ1-6; 7 nucleotides line up with TRBD1. V lost 0 bases, J lost 13 bases, and 9 bases stayed unmatched. In germline, CDR1 is DFQATT, CDR2 SNEGSKA (reference sequence). This CDR3 is 14 amino acids long. CDR3: CSARDRQGVRPLHF. The CDR3 DNA is TGCAGTGCTAGAGATAGGCAGGGGGTCCGCCCCCTCCACTTT.

This clonotype was seen ten or more times. This chain joins TRBV27 and TRBJ2-7; D might be TRBD2 (6 bases). Germline V gene lookup returns CDR1 MNHEY and CDR2 SMNVEV (reference sequence). This CDR3 spans 14 amino acids. V dropped 3 bases and J dropped 2 bases, with 11 bases sitting between them. CDR3 region: CASSFGGKTYEQYF. The CDR3 DNA is TGTGCCAGCAGTTTCGGCGGGAAAACCTACGAGCAGTACTTC.

This clonotype was seen repeatedly, ten times or more. The chain links TRBV7-9 to TRBJ2-5, with 9 bases identical to TRBD2. Per germline, CDR1 SEHNR and CDR2 FQNEAQ (reference sequence). The CDR3 totals 16 residues. V lost 5 bases to trimming and J lost 2 bases; unmatched junction nucleotides: 9. The CDR3 region has the DNA TGTGCCAGCAGCAACCGACTAGCGGAAACTCAAGAGACCCAGTACTTC. It translates to CASSNRLAETQETQYF.

This clonotype was found many times. The rearrangement joins TRBV6-1 to TRBJ1-2, with D maybe TRBD1 (6 bases). V lost 1 base, J lost 4 bases, and 7 bases lay in between. The germline V gene has CDR1 MNHNS and CDR2 SASEGT. The CDR3 spans 13 residues. CDR3 sequence: CASSEEQGYGYTF. The CDR3 coding sequence is TGTGCCAGCAGTGAAGAACAGGGCTATGGCTACACCTTC.

The chain employs TRBV15 and TRBJ2-2; 7 bases are shared with TRBD2. Per germline, CDR1 LNHNV and CDR2 YYDKDF (reference sequence). The length of the CDR3 is 17 residues. The junction had 5 bases not matched to a gene; V was cut back by 0 bases and J by 1 base. Here the CDR3 reads CATSRDRGRENTGELFF. The CDR3 DNA follows: TGTGCCACCAGCAGAGATAGAGGGAGGGAGAACACCGGGGAGCTGTTTTTT.

This clonotype was seen many times. The chain couples TRBV11-3 to TRBJ2-5; D is uncertain. Germline-derived CDR1 and CDR2 are SGHNT and YENEEA. CDR3 length: 14 residues. Between the trimmed V and J ends, which lost 1 base and 1 base, there was a span of 7 bases. The CDR3 DNA follows: TGTGCCAGCAGCTTAGGGGTGGTCCAAGAGACCCAGTACTTC. Protein: CASSLGVVQETQYF. The full variable domain, completed using reference TRBV11-3 and TRBJ2-5, is EAGVVQSPRYKIIEKKQPVAFWCNPISGHNTLYWYLQNLGQGPELLIRYENEEAVDDSQLPKDRFSAERLKGVDSTLKIQPAELGDSAVYLCASSLGVVQETQYFGPGTRLLVL.

In its sample, this clonotype was seen many times. V usage is TRBV20-1 and J usage is TRBJ2-7; D may be TRBD2 (6 bases). The CDR3 has 13 residues. From germline, CDR1 is DFQATT and CDR2 SNEGSKA (reference sequence). The germline V and J ends were trimmed by 7 bases and 6 bases, with 19 bases remaining between them. The CDR3 loop is CSGTDSGDSEQYF. The CDR3 nucleotides are TGCAGTGGCACGGATTCCGGGGACTCCGAGCAGTACTTC.

This clonotype was detected a few times. The genes are TRBV4-2 and TRBJ2-6; D not resolved. Trimming took 0 bases from V and 2 from J, leaving 8 bases between them. The CDR3 runs 16 residues. Germline V gives CDR1 LGHNA, CDR2 YNFKEQ. CDR3 in amino acids: CASSQELGPGANVLTF. Here the CDR3 DNA reads TGTGCCAGCAGCCAAGAATTAGGGCCTGGGGCCAACGTCCTGACTTTC.

The V gene is TRBV20-1, the J gene TRBJ2-7, with a weak D call TRBD2 (5 bases). The CDR3 totals 15 residues. The germline gives CDR1 DFQATT, CDR2 SNEGSKA (reference sequence). V shed 6 bases and J shed 2 bases, with 20 bases lying between them. This CDR3 reads CSASLGWETTYEQYF. The CDR3 coding sequence is TGCAGTGCCTCTTTAGGATGGGAGACTACCTACGAGCAGTACTTC.

This clonotype was observed many times. The CDR3 loop reads CASSSSTGRNGYTF. CDR3 nucleotide sequence: TGTGCCAGCAGTTCCTCGACAGGGAGGAATGGCTACACCTTC. This chain joins TRBV27 and TRBJ1-2; 7 bases are a match to TRBD1. The CDR3 covers 14 residues. V shed 4 bases and J 6 bases; nucleotides not matched to a gene: 8. In germline, CDR1 is MNHEY, CDR2 SMNVEV (reference sequence).

Concerning this clonotype: A read error may explain this, as a much larger clone is one base away. This chain joins TRBV6-1 and TRBJ1-5, with a possible D match to TRBD1 (6 bases). Germline values: CDR1 MNHNS, CDR2 SASEGT. The V and J ends lost 5 bases and 7 bases respectively, with 9 bases between them. The CDR3 totals 12 residues. CDR3 nucleotide sequence: TGTGCCAGCAGTCAGGGGCGCCAGCCCCAGCATTTT. Amino acids: CASSQGRQPQHF.

This clonotype came up many times. The J gene is TRBJ2-2, the V gene TRBV6-1; D gene ambiguous. Trimming removed 6 bases at V and 8 bases at J, with 10 bases between. Germline-derived CDR1 and CDR2 are MNHNS and SASEGT. The CDR3 length is 12 residues. The CDR3 DNA reads TGTGCCAGCAGCTTCGTATTGGGGGAGCTGTTTTTT. Encoded protein: CASSFVLGELFF.

This clonotype was picked up a small number of times. The CDR3 is CASSQQGQVQETQYF. The CDR3, as DNA: TGCGCCAGCAGCCAACAAGGACAGGTCCAAGAGACCCAGTACTTC. This rearrangement joins TRBV5-1 to TRBJ2-5, with 7 bases that match TRBD1. Germline-derived CDR1 and CDR2 are SGHRS and YFSETQ. V shed 4 bases and J 1 base; nucleotides not matched to a gene: 7. CDR3 length: 15 residues.

The J gene is TRBJ1-5, the V gene TRBV2; a possible D gene is TRBD1 (5 bases). The CDR3 is 15 residues long. Germline CDR1 and CDR2: SNHLY and FYNNEI. Trimming shortened V by 1 base and J by 5 bases, and 12 bases separated the two germline ends. The CDR3 sequence: CASSEVRQPHQPQHF. In DNA form, the CDR3 reads TGTGCCAGCAGTGAAGTTCGACAGCCGCATCAGCCCCAGCATTTT. Full variable domain (outside the CDR3, taken from reference TRBV2 and TRBJ1-5): EPEVTQTPSHQVTQMGQEVILRCVPISNHLYFYWYRQILGQKVEFLVSFYNNEISEKSEIFDDQFSVERPDGSNFTLKIRSTKLEDSAMYFCASSEVRQPHQPQHFGDGTRLSIL.

This sequence joins TRBV20-1 and TRBJ1-6, with D unclear. Trimming shortened V by 0 bases and J by 0 bases, and 9 bases separated the two germline ends. The CDR3 spans 16 residues. Germline V gene data show CDR1 as DFQATT and CDR2 as SNEGSKA (reference sequence). The CDR3 is CSARDLQSSYNSPLHF. The CDR3 region has the DNA TGCAGTGCTAGAGATCTACAGAGCTCCTATAATTCACCCCTCCACTTT.

This clonotype was counted many times. The CDR3 DNA reads TGTGCCGTCAGGGGTCTTGGCACTGAAGCTTTCTTT. Residues: CAVRGLGTEAFF. The rearrangement links TRBV15 to TRBJ1-1; TRBD1 is a possible D gene (6 bases). Germline loops: CDR1 LNHNV, CDR2 YYDKDF (reference sequence). Trimming cost V 11 bases and J 4 bases, with 14 bases left between them. The CDR3 length is 12 residues.

J is TRBJ1-3 and V is TRBV28; D is unclear. Germline lookup yields CDR1 MDHEN and CDR2 SYDVKM. V was clipped by 11 bases and J by 3 bases, with 11 bases between them. The CDR3 totals 12 residues. The CDR3 loop reads CAEETIGNTIYF. The CDR3 bases are TGTGCCGAGGAGACTATTGGAAACACCATATATTTT.

This clonotype was seen many times. The chain has TRBV6-1 and TRBJ1-5; D possibly corresponds to TRBD1 (5 bases). Looked up from germline, CDR1 is MNHNS and CDR2 is SASEGT. Deletions cut 6 bases from V and 3 bases from J, with 18 bases between. The CDR3 has 16 amino acids. CDR3 DNA sequence: TGTGCCAGCAGCGGAGGACGCGGGACCTTCAATCAGCCCCAGCATTTT. The encoded protein is CASSGGRGTFNQPQHF.